This T cell receptor beta chain is from a study of blood T cell repertoires in COVID-19 (dated by TCRdb to the early 2020s). Notes on the research overall: Samples from collaborators originated in the United States, Italy and Spain and spanned both the acute and convalescent phases of COVID-19. The samples were drawn from the first 160 participants of the ongoing ImmuneRACE study and from some 1,300 subjects provided by 6 global collaborators. The repertoires were released in a freely available public database meant as a resource for research on the immune response to SARS-CoV-2. The prospective study material was composed of cDNA or gDNA derived from T cells, B-cell-depleted T cells, or PBMCs. The dataset comprised deeply sampled blood TCRbeta repertoires from subjects exposed to, actively infected with, or recovered from COVID-19. The sample metadata nearly always contained a de-identified subject ID, COVID-19 status, age in years and sex. Where available, HLA class I and class II types were obtained from metadata supplied by the sample provider rather than from assay-based typing. What the authors observed across the whole study: How much clinical and demographic metadata was included differed by source and by participant, and the metadata was provided uncurated.

Concerning this clone itself: The antigen this receptor binds is unknown. No quality values exist for individual bases; no much larger clone is one base distant.

Collaborating institutions collected whole blood in K2EDTA tubes following their own protocols. For TCRbeta analysis, collaborators shipped samples as frozen whole blood, isolated PBMCs, or DNA extracted from either of those sample types. The CDR3, cysteine through phenylalanine, is 15 amino acids long. Only the CDR3 region is kept as DNA, spanning 45 bases read in frame from base 1. The CDR1 and CDR2 encoded by the germline V gene are SGHVS and FNYEAQ. Trimming takes 1 base from V and 5 bases from J, and the germline ends sit 13 bases apart. The immunoSEQ Assay, a bias-controlled multiplex PCR, was used to amplify TCRbeta CDR3 regions from genomic DNA. The study's processing was this. The number of nucleated cells in each sample was estimated from the amplification of reference gene primers within the assay. To quantify the absolute abundance of each unique TCRbeta CDR3 rearrangement, sequence reads were collapsed and filtered. Productive Simpson clonality was computed per sample as the square root of Simpson's diversity index over productive rearrangements. TCRdb holds this immuneACCESS table with in-frame rearrangements only. Some clones are missing; in checked studies, unresolved V genes explain under half, and the rest has no known cause. V and J calls and clone size are as listed in that table; D and trimming were resolved from the DNA. A total of about 210,000 clones appear in this sample, about 88% of them only once. The leading ten clones occupy about 1.6% of the sample.

The material sequenced was peripheral blood. The rearranged chain carries TRBV7-6 and TRBJ2-3; the D segment could be TRBD2, given 5 matching bases. The sequence derives from a man between 18 and 35 years old with active or convalescent COVID-19. The DNA is as follows: TGTGCCAGCAGCTTAGGGGTACGAGGAGGAGATACGCAGTATTTT. This yields the protein CASSLGVRGGDTQYF.